The T cell receptor beta chain under discussion was sequenced for a study of T cell changes during pregnancy in multiple sclerosis. Profiled with immunoSEQ multiplex PCR; TCRdb holds only in-frame clones, not every one. The table lists about 33,000 clones, about 90% of them singletons. This specimen consisted of CD4+ T cells from peripheral blood mononuclear cells, obtained in the third trimester of pregnancy. This receptor was taken from a female donor in good health, enrolled as a control in a pregnancy study.

Written as DNA, the CDR3 is TGTGCCAGCAGCGCCACAGCCGGCCCTGGAAACACCATATATTTT. Its protein product is CASSATAGPGNTIYF. The chain recombines TRBV7-6 with TRBJ1-3, with D uncertain. The CDR3 is 15 amino acids. Trimming removed 5 bases from V and 2 bases from J, with 13 bases in between. CDR1 and CDR2 from the germline V gene are SGHVS and FNYEAQ.